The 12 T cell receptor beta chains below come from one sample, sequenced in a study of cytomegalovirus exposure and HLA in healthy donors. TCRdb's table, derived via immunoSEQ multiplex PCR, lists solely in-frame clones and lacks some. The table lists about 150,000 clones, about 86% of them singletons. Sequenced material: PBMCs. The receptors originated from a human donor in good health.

The CDR3: CASSLIGFSSYEQYF. The CDR3, as DNA: TGTGCCAGCAGTTTAATCGGGTTTAGCTCCTACGAGCAGTACTTC. The rearrangement uses TRBV27 and TRBJ2-7; D is ambiguous. Trimming stripped 2 bases from V and 0 bases from J, with 11 bases between. Germline V gene lookup returns CDR1 MNHEY and CDR2 SMNVEV (reference sequence). The CDR3 totals 15 residues.

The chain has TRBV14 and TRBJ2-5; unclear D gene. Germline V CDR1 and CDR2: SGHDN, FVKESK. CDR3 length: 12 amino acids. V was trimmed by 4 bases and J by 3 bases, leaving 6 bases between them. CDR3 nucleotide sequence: TGTGCCAGCAGCCGGCTTGAAGAGACCCAGTACTTC. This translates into CASSRLEETQYF.

The CDR3 DNA follows: TGTGCCAGCAGCTTGGACAGGGGCTCCCTCTATGGCTACACCTTC. Encoded protein: CASSLDRGSLYGYTF. The genes are TRBV5-4 and TRBJ1-2; 7 nucleotides align to TRBD1. Germline V gene data show CDR1 as SGHNT and CDR2 as YYREEE (reference sequence). V was clipped by 0 bases and J by 4 bases; unmatched bases: 6. This CDR3 has 15 residues.

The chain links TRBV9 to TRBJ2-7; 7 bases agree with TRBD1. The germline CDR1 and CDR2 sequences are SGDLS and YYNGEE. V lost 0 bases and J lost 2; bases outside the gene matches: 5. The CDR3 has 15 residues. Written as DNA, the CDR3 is TGTGCCAGCAGCGTAGCCCAGGGGGTCCCCTACGAGCAGTACTTC. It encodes CASSVAQGVPYEQYF.

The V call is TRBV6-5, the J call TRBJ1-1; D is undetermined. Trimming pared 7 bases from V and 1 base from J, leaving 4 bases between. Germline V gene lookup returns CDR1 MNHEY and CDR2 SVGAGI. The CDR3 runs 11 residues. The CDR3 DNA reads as TGTGCCAGCAACAGGAACACTGAAGCTTTCTTT. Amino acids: CASNRNTEAFF.

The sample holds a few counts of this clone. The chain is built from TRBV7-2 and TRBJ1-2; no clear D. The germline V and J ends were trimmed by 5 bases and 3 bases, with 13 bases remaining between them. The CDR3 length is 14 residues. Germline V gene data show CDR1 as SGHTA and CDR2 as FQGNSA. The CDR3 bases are TGTGCCAGCAGCCGCGGAGCCAAGCACTATGGCTACACCTTC. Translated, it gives CASSRGAKHYGYTF.

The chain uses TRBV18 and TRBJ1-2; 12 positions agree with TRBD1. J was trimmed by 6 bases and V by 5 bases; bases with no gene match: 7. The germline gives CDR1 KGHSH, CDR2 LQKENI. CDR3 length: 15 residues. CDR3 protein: CASSAGTGGSNGYTF. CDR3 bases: TGTGCCAGCTCAGCCGGGACAGGGGGCAGTAATGGCTACACCTTC. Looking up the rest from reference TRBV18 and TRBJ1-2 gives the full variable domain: NAGVMQNPRHLVRRRGQEARLRCSPMKGHSHVYWYRQLPEEGLKFMVYLQKENIIDESGMPKERFSAEFPKEGPSILRIQQVVRGDSAAYFCASSAGTGGSNGYTFGSGTRLTVV.

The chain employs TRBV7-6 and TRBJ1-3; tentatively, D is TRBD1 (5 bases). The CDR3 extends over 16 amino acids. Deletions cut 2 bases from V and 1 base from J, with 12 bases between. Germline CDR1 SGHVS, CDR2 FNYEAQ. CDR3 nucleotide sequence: TGTGCCAGCAGCTTAAGCCCACGGGGGTCTGGAAACACCATATATTTT. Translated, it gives CASSLSPRGSGNTIYF.

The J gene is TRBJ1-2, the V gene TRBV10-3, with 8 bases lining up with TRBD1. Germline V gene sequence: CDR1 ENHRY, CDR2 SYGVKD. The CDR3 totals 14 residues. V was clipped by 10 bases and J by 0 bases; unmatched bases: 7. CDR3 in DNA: TGTGCCAGTGGACAGGGCCCGACTAACTATGGCTACACCTTC. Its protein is CASGQGPTNYGYTF.

In DNA form, the CDR3 reads TGTGCCAGCACAGGGCTTCTTCCTGGAAACACCATATATTTT. Amino acids: CASTGLLPGNTIYF. The chain is built from TRBV2 and TRBJ1-3; possible D gene TRBD1, 5 bases. The CDR3 has 14 amino acids. The ends were cut back, 7 bases at V and 2 bases at J, with 12 bases in the middle. CDR1 is SNHLY, CDR2 FYNNEI, per germline. The entire variable domain, with the rest obtained from reference TRBV2 and TRBJ1-3, is as follows: EPEVTQTPSHQVTQMGQEVILRCVPISNHLYFYWYRQILGQKVEFLVSFYNNEISEKSEIFDDQFSVERPDGSNFTLKIRSTKLEDSAMYFCASTGLLPGNTIYFGEGSWLTVV.

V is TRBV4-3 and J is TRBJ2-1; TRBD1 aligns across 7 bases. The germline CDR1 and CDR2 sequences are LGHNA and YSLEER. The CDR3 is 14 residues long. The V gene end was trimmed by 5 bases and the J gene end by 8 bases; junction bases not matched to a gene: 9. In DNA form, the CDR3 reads TGCGCCAGCAGCTACTCCAGGGGGATCGATGAGCAGTTCTTC. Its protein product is CASSYSRGIDEQFF.

This CDR3 is CASSVAGGGDTQYF. The CDR3 DNA sequence: TGTGCCAGCAGCGTAGCGGGGGGGGGAGATACGCAGTATTTT. V usage is TRBV9 and J usage is TRBJ2-3; 8 bases are a match to TRBD2. V lost 0 bases and J lost 5; bases outside the gene matches: 2. The CDR3 is 14 residues long. Germline lookup yields CDR1 SGDLS and CDR2 YYNGEE.